These 6 T cell receptor beta chains share one sample of origin, sequenced in a study of T cell responses to AZD1222 COVID-19 vaccine. Sequencing was performed with immunoSEQ multiplex PCR; in TCRdb, only in-frame clones are kept and a portion is missing. Of fewer than 100,000 clones listed, roughly 88% are singletons. The sequenced sample was peripheral blood, obtained on day 0 of AZD1222 vaccination. These receptors were obtained from an adult in good health.

The rearrangement links TRBV5-6 to TRBJ1-5; 8 bases are a match to TRBD1. CDR3 length: 15 amino acids. Trimming cost V 2 bases and J 6 bases; bases outside gene matches: 7. CDR1 is SGHDT, CDR2 YYEEEE, per germline. The CDR3 sequence: CASSFWSRGLQPQHF. The CDR3 DNA reads as TGTGCCAGCAGCTTCTGGAGCAGGGGGCTTCAGCCCCAGCATTTT.

CDR3 protein: CASSWTGYEQYF. The CDR3 DNA is TGCGCCAGCAGCTGGACAGGCTACGAGCAGTACTTC. The J gene is TRBJ2-7, the V gene TRBV5-1; TRBD1 matches 7 bases. The germline gives CDR1 SGHRS, CDR2 YFSETQ. The J segment lost 3 bases and the V segment lost 3 bases, leaving 0 bases of the junction unmatched. This CDR3 contains 12 residues.

The chain joins TRBV6-5 to TRBJ1-1; a possible D gene is TRBD1 (5 bases). Per germline, CDR1 MNHEY and CDR2 SVGAGI. V was trimmed by 3 bases and J by 4 bases, leaving 12 bases between them. This CDR3 is 14 amino acids long. The CDR3 DNA reads as TGTGCCAGCAGTTATAGAGGGGCCAGCACTGAAGCTTTCTTT. Protein product: CASSYRGASTEAFF.

This clone has a single count. The chain is built from TRBV28 and TRBJ1-1; tentative D call: TRBD1 (6 bases). V lost 2 bases and J 1 base, leaving 8 bases between the germline ends. The CDR3 loop spans 14 amino acids. Germline lookup yields CDR1 MDHEN and CDR2 SYDVKM. CDR3 in DNA: TGTGCCAGCAGTTTAGGGGGCTGGAACACTGAAGCTTTCTTT. As protein: CASSLGGWNTEAFF.

To note about this clone: Mismatch with germline at one junction end may stem from a read error. The V and J genes are TRBV27 and TRBJ1-2, with 10 bases lining up with TRBD1. There are 15 residues in the CDR3. Germline V CDR1 and CDR2: MNHEY, SMNVEV (reference sequence). The CDR3 here is CASSISGQGRYGYTF. In nucleotides, the CDR3 is TGTGCCAGCAGTATATCGGGACAGGGGAGATATGGCTACACCTTC.

The chain combines TRBV7-2 with TRBJ2-3; D is ambiguous. Germline values: CDR1 SGHTA, CDR2 FQGNSA. The CDR3 loop spans 12 amino acids. V was pared by 4 bases and J by 2 bases, with 4 bases between. The CDR3 nucleotides read TGTGCCAGCAGCTCGTTCACAGATACGCAGTATTTT. It translates to CASSSFTDTQYF.